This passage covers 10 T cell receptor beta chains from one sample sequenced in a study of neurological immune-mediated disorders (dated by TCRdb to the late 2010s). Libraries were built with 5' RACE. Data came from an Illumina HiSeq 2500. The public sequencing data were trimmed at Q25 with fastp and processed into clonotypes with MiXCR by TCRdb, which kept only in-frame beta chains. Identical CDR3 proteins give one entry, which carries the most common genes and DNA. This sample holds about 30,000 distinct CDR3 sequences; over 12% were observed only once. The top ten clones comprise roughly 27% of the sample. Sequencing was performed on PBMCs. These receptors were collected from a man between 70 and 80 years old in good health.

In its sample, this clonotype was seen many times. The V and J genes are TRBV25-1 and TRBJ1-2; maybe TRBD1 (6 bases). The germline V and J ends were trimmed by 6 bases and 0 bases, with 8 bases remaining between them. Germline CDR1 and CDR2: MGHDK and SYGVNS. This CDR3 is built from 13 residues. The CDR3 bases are TGTGCCAGCAGCCAGGGGACTAACTATGGCTACACCTTC. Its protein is CASSQGTNYGYTF.

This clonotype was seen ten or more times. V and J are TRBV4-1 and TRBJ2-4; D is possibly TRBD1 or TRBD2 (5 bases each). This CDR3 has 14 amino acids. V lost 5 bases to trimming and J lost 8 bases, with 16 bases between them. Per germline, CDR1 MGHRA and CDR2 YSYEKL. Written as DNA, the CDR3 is TGCGCCAGCAGCGCATCCCGGGGCGCGGACATTCAGTACTTC. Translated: CASSASRGADIQYF.

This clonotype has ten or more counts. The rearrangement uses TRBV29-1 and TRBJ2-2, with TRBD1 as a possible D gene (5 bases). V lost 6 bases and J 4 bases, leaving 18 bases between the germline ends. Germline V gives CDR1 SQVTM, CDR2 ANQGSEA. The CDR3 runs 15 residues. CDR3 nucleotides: TGCAGCGTAGCTTATCCCCAGGGAAGCACCGGGGAGCTGTTTTTT. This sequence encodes CSVAYPQGSTGELFF.

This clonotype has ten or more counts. The DNA of the CDR3 is TGTGCCAGCAGCCAAGATCGATTAGCTCCGAATGAGCAGTTCTTC. It translates to CASSQDRLAPNEQFF. This rearrangement joins TRBV3-1 to TRBJ2-1, with D hard to call. The CDR3 is 15 amino acids. Germline lookup yields CDR1 LGHDT and CDR2 YNNKEL (reference sequence). The ends were cut back, 0 bases at V and 7 bases at J, with 13 bases in the middle.

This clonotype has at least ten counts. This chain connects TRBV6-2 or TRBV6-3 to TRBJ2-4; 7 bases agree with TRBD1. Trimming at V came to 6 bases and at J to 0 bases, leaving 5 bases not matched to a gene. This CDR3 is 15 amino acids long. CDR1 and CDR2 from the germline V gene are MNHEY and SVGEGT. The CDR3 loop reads CASRDGQVAKNIQYF. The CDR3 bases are TGTGCCAGCAGGGATGGACAGGTAGCCAAAAACATTCAGTACTTC.

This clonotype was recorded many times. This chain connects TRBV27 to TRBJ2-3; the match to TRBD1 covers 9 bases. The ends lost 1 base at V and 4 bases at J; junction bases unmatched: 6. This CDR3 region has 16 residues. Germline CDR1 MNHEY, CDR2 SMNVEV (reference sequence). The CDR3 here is CASSLYGTGRSDTQYF. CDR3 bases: TGTGCCAGCAGTTTATACGGGACAGGGAGATCAGATACGCAGTATTTT.

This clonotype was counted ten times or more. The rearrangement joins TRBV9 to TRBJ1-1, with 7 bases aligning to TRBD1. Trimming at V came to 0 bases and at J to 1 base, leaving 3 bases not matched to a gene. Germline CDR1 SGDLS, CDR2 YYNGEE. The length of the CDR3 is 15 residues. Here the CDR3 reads CASSVGTGANTEAFF. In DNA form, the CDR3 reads TGTGCCAGCAGCGTAGGAACAGGGGCGAACACTGAAGCTTTCTTT.

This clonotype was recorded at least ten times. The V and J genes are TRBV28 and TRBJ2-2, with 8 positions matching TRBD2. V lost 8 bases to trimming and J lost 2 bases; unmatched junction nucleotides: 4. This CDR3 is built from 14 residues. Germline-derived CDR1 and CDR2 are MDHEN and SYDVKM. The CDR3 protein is CASLGGGNTGELFF. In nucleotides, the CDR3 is TGTGCCAGCCTCGGGGGGGGTAACACCGGGGAGCTGTTTTTT.

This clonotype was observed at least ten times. The CDR3 region has the DNA TGTGCCAGCAGCGTCTTCGGGACCAATCGGGACTATGGCTACACCTTC. This sequence encodes CASSVFGTNRDYGYTF. This chain uses TRBV9 with TRBJ1-2, with D perhaps TRBD1 (5 bases). Germline CDR1 and CDR2: SGDLS and YYNGEE. V shed 2 bases and J shed 3 bases, with 17 bases lying between them. This CDR3 has 16 amino acids. Looking up the rest from reference TRBV9 and TRBJ1-2 gives the full variable domain: DSGVTQTPKHLITATGQRVTLRCSPRSGDLSVYWYQQSLDQGLQFLIQYYNGEERAKGNILERFSAQQFPDLHSELNLSSLELGDSALYFCASSVFGTNRDYGYTFGSGTRLTVV.

The CDR3 protein is CSVEGGDKNIQYF. Written as DNA, the CDR3 is TGCAGCGTTGAGGGCGGGGACAAAAACATTCAGTACTTC. This sequence joins TRBV29-1 and TRBJ2-4, with a weak D call TRBD2 (6 bases). Looked up from germline, CDR1 is SQVTM and CDR2 is ANQGSEA. CDR3 size: 13 residues. Trimming removed 3 bases from V and 3 bases from J, with 9 bases in between.